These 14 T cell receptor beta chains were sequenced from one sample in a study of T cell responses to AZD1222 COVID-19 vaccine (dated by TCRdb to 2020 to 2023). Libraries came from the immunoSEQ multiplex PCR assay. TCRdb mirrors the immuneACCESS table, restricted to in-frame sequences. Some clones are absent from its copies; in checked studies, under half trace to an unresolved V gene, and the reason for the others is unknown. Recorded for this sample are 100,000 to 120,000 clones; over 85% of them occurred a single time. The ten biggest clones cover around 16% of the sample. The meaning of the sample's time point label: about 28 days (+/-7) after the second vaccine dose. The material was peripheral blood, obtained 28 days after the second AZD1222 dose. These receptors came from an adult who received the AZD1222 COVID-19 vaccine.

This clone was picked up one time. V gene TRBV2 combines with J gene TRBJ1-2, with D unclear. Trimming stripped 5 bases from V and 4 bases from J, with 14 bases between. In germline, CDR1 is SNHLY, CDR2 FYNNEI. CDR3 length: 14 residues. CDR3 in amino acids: CASSTGQSTYGYTF. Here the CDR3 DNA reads TGTGCCAGCAGTACGGGTCAGTCGACCTATGGCTACACCTTC. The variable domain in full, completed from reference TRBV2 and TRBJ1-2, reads EPEVTQTPSHQVTQMGQEVILRCVPISNHLYFYWYRQILGQKVEFLVSFYNNEISEKSEIFDDQFSVERPDGSNFTLKIRSTKLEDSAMYFCASSTGQSTYGYTFGSGTRLTVV.

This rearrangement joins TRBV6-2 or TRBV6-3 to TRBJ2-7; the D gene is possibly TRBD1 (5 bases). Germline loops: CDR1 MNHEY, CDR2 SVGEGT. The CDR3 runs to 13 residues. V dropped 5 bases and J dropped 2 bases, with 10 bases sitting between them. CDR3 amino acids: CASSKQETYEQYF. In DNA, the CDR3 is TGTGCCAGCAGTAAACAGGAGACCTACGAGCAGTACTTC.

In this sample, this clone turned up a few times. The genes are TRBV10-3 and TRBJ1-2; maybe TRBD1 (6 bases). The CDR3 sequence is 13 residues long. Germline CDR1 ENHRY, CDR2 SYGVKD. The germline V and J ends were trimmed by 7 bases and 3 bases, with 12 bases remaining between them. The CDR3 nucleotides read TGTGCCATCAAGGGCAGGGGCGACTATGGCTACACCTTC. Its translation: CAIKGRGDYGYTF.

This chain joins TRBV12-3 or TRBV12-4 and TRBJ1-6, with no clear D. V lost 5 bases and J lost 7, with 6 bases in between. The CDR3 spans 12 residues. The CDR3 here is CASSPQNSPLHF. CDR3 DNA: TGTGCCAGCAGTCCACAGAATTCACCCCTCCACTTT.

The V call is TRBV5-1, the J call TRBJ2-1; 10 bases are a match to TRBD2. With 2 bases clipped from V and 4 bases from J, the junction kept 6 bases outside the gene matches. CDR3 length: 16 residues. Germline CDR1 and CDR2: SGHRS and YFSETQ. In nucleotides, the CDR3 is TGCGCCAGCAGCTTCAGCGGGGGGGCAAGATACAATGAGCAGTTCTTC. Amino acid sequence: CASSFSGGARYNEQFF.

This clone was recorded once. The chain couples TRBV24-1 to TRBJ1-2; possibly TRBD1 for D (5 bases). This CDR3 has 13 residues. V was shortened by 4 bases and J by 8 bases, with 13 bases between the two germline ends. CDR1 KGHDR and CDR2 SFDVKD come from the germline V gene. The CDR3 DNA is TGTGCCACCAGTGAAAGAGGGGCGCGAGGCTACACCTTC. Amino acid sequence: CATSERGARGYTF.

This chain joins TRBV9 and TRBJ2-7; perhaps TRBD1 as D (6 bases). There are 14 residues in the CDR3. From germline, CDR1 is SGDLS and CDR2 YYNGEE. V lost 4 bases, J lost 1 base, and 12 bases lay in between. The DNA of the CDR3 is TGTGCCAGCAGCCCCAGGACAGAGTCCTACGAGCAGTACTTC. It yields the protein CASSPRTESYEQYF.

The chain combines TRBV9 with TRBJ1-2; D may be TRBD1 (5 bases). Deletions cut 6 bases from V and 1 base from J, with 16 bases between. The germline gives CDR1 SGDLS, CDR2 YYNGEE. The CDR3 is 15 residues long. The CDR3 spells CASTDLGGSNYGYTF. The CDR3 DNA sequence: TGTGCCAGCACCGACCTGGGGGGGAGTAACTATGGCTACACCTTC.

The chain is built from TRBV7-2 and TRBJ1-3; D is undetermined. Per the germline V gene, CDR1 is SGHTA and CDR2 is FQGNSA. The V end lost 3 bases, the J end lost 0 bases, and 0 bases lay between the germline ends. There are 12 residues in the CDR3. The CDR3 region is CASSFSGNTIYF. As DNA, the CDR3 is TGTGCCAGCAGCTTCTCTGGAAACACCATATATTTT.

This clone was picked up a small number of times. The CDR3: CASSLGTNEQYF. The CDR3 coding sequence is TGTGCCAGCAGTCTTGGGACGAACGAGCAGTACTTC. The V call is TRBV12-3 or TRBV12-4, the J call TRBJ2-7; D is possibly TRBD1 or TRBD2 (5 bases each). The length of the CDR3 is 12 residues. Trimming shortened V by 5 bases and J by 5 bases, and 10 bases separated the two germline ends.

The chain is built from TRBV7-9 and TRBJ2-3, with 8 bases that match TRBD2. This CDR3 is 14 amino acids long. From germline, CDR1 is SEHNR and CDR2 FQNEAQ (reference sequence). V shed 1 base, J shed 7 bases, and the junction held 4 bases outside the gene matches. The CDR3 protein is CASSLVASGYTQYF. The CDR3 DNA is TGTGCCAGCAGCTTAGTGGCTAGCGGGTATACGCAGTATTTT.

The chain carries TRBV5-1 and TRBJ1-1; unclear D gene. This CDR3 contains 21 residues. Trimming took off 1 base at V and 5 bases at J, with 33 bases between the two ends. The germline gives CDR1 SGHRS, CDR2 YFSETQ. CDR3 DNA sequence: TGCGCCAGCAGCTTGACGTCCACGCAAGGGCGACGGCGGGCCTTAGGAACTGAAGCTTTCTTT. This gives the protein CASSLTSTQGRRRALGTEAFF.

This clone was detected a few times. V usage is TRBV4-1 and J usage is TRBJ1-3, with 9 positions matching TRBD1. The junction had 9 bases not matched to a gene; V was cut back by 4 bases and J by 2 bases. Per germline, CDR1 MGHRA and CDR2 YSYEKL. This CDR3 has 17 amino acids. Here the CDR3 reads CASSLRDRVYPGNTIYF. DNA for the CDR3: TGCGCCAGCAGCCTCCGGGACAGGGTTTATCCTGGAAACACCATATATTTT.

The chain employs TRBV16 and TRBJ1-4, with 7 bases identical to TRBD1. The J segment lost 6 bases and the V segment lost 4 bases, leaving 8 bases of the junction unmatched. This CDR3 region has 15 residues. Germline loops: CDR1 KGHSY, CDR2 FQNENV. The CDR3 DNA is TGTGCCAGCAGCCCAGAACAGGGGCCTTATGAAAAACTGTTTTTT. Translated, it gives CASSPEQGPYEKLFF.